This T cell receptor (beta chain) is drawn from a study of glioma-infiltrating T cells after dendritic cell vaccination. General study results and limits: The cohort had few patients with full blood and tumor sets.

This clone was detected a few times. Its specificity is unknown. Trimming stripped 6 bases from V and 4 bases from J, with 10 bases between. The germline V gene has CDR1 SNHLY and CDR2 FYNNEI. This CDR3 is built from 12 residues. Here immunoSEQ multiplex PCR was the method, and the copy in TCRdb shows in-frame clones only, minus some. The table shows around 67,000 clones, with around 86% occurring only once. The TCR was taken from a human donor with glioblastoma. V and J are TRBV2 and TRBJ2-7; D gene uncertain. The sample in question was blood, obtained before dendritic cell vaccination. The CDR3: CASRSGPYEQYF. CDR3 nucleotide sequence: TGTGCCAGCAGATCAGGTCCATACGAGCAGTACTTC.